This T cell receptor (beta chain) was captured by sequencing in a study of control samples from healthy donors and cancer patients. Assay used: immunoSEQ multiplex PCR; TCRdb lists only in-frame clones, some missing. The sample lists about 130,000 clones, 75% to 95% occurring once. Germline CDR1 reads LNHDA; CDR2 reads SQIVND (reference sequence). The germline V and J ends were trimmed by 1 base and 8 bases, with 17 bases remaining between them. The CDR3 consists of 16 residues. The TCR originated in a middle-aged man in good health. The sequencing input was blood. V and J are TRBV19 and TRBJ1-4; unclear D gene. The CDR3: CASSIAVITSREKLFF. CDR3 DNA sequence: TGTGCCAGTAGTATAGCCGTAATAACGTCTAGAGAAAAACTGTTTTTT.